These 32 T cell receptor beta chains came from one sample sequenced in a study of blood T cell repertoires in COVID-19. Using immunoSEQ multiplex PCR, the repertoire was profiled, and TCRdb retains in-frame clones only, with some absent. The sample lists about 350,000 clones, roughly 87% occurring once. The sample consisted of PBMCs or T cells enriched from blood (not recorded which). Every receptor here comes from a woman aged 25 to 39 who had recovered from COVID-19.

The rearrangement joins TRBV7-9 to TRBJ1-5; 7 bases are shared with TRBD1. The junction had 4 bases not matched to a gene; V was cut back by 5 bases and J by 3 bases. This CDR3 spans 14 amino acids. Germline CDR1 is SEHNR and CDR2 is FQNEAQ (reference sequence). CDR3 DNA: TGTGCCAGCAGCCCGACAGGGAACAATCAGCCCCAGCATTTT. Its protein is CASSPTGNNQPQHF.

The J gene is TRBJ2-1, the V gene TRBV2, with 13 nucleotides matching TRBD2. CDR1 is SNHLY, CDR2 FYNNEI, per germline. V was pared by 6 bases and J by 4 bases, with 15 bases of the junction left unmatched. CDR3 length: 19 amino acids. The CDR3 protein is CASRGPGLAGPARYNEQFF. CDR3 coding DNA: TGTGCCAGCAGGGGACCGGGACTAGCGGGGCCAGCGAGATACAATGAGCAGTTCTTC.

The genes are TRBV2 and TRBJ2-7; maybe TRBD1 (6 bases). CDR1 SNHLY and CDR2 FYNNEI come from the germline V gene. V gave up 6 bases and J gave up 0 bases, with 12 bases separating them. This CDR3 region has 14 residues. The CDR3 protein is CASREQGNSYEQYF. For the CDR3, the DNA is TGTGCCAGCAGGGAACAGGGAAACTCCTACGAGCAGTACTTC.

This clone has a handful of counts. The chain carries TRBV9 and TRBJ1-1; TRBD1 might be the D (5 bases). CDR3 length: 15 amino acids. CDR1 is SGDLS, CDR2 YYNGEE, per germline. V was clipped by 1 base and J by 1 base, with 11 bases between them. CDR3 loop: CASSVSTAQNTEAFF. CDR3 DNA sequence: TGTGCCAGCAGCGTATCGACAGCCCAGAACACTGAAGCTTTCTTT.

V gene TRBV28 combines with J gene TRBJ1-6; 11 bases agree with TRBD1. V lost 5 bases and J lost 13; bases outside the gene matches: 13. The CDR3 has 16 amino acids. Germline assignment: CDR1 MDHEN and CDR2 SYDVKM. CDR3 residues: CASSPRTGGPGWPLHF. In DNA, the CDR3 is TGTGCCAGCAGTCCCCGGACAGGGGGCCCTGGTTGGCCCCTCCACTTT.

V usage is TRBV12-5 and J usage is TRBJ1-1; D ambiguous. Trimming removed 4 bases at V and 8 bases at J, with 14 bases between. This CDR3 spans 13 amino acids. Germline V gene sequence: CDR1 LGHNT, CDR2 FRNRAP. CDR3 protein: CASGSAVFGEAFF. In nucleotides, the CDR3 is TGTGCTAGTGGTTCCGCGGTATTCGGGGAAGCTTTCTTT.

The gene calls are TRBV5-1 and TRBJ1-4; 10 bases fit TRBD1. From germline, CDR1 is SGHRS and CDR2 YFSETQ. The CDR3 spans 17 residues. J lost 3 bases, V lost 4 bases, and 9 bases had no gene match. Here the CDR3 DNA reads TGCGCCAGCAGCAGCCGGGACAGGGGATCGCCTAATGAAAAACTGTTTTTT. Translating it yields CASSSRDRGSPNEKLFF.

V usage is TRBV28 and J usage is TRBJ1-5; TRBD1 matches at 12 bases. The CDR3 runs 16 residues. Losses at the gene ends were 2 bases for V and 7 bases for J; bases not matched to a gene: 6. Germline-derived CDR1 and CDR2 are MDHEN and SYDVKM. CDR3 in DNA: TGTGCCAGCAGTTTACCGGGACAGGGGGCTGTGCAGCCCCAGCATTTT. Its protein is CASSLPGQGAVQPQHF. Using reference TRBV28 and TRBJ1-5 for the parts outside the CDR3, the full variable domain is DVKVTQSSRYLVKRTGEKVFLECVQDMDHENMFWYRQDPGLGLRLIYFSYDVKMKEKGDIPEGYSVSREKKERFSLILESASTNQTSMYLCASSLPGQGAVQPQHFGDGTRLSIL.

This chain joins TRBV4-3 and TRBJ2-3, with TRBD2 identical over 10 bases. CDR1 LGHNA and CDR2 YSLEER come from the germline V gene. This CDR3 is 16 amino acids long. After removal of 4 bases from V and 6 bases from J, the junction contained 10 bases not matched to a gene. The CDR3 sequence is CASSPSQRGGGDTQYF. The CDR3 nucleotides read TGCGCCAGCAGCCCCAGCCAGCGGGGGGGCGGGGATACGCAGTATTTT.

The CDR3 DNA sequence: TGTGCCTGGAGTGCGGACAGTCACAATGAGCAGTTCTTC. This gives the protein CAWSADSHNEQFF. The chain has TRBV30 and TRBJ2-1, with a tentative D call TRBD1 (6 bases). V was shortened by 1 base and J by 5 bases, with 9 bases between the two germline ends. CDR1 and CDR2 from the germline V gene are GTSNPN and SVGIG (reference sequence). The CDR3 is made up of 13 amino acids. Drawing the rest from reference TRBV30 and TRBJ2-1, the complete variable domain is SQTIHQWPATLVQPVGSPLSLECTVEGTSNPNLYWYRQAAGRGLQLLFYSVGIGQISSEVPQNLSASRPQDRQFILSSKKLLLSDSGFYLCAWSADSHNEQFFGPGTRLTVL.

The CDR3: CATSRDRAGGETQYF. The CDR3, as DNA: TGTGCCACCAGCAGAGATAGGGCCGGGGGAGAGACCCAGTACTTC. The chain joins TRBV15 to TRBJ2-5, with D possibly TRBD2 on 6 matching bases. Deletions cut 0 bases from V and 4 bases from J, with 12 bases between. The V gene's germline CDR1 is LNHNV and CDR2 YYDKDF (reference sequence). This CDR3 region has 15 residues.

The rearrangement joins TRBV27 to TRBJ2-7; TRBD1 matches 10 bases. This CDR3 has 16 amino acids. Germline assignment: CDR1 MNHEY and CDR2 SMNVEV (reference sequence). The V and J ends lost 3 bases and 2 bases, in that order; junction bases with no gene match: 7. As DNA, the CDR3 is TGTGCCAGCAGTTTCACAACCGGGACAGGGGCCTACGAGCAGTACTTC. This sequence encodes CASSFTTGTGAYEQYF.

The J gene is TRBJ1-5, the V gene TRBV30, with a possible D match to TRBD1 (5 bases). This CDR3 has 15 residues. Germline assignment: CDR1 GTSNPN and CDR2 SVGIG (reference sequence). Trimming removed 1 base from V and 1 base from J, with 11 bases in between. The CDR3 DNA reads TGTGCCTGGAGTGCCGGAGGGGTGAGCAATCAGCCCCAGCATTTT. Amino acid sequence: CAWSAGGVSNQPQHF.

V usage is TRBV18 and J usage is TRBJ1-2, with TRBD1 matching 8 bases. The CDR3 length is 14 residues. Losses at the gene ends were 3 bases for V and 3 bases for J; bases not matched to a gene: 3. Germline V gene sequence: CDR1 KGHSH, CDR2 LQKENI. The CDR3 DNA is TGTGCCAGCTCACCCAGGGGGCCGGACTATGGCTACACCTTC. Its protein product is CASSPRGPDYGYTF.

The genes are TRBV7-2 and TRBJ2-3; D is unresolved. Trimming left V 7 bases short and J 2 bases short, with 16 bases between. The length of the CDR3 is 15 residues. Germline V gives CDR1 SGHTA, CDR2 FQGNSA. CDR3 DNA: TGTGCCAGCACCCCCCAACCGGTCAACACAGATACGCAGTATTTT. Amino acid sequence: CASTPQPVNTDTQYF.

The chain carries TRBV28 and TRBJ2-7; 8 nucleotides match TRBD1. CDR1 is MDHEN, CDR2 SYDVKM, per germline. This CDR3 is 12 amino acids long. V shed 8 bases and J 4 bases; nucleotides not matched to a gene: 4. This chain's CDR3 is CASGQGWYEQYF. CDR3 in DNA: TGTGCCAGCGGACAGGGCTGGTACGAGCAGTACTTC.

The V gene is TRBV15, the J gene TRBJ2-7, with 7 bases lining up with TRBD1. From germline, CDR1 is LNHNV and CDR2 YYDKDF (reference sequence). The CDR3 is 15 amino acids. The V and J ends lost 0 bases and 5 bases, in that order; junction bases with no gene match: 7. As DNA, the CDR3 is TGTGCCACCAGCAGAGATGGGAGACAGGGTCACGAGCAGTACTTC. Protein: CATSRDGRQGHEQYF.

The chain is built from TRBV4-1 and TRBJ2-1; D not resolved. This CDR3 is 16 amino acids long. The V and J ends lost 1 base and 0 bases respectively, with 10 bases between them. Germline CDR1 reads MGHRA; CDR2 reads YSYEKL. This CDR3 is CASSQGFLGSYNEQFF. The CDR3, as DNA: TGCGCCAGCAGCCAAGGGTTTCTAGGCTCCTACAATGAGCAGTTCTTC.

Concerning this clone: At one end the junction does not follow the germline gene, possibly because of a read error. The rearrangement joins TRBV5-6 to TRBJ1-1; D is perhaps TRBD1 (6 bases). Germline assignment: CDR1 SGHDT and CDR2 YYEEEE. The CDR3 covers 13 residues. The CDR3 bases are TGTGCCAGCACCTTGATTGGGGGCGCTGAAGCTTTCTTT. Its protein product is CASTLIGGAEAFF.

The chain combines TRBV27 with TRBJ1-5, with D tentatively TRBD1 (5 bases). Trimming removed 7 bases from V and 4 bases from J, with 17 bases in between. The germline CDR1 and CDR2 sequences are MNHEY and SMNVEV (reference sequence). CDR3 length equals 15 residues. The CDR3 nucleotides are TGTGCCAGCACCCCCGGCGGGGGGTGGAATCAGCCCCAGCATTTT. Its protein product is CASTPGGGWNQPQHF.

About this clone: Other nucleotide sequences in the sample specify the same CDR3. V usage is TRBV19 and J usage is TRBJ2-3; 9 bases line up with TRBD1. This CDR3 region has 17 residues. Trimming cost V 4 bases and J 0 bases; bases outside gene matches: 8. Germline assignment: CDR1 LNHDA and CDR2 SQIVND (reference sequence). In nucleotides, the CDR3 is TGTGCCAGTAGTACTGACCGGGACAGGGTAAGCACAGATACGCAGTATTTT. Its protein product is CASSTDRDRVSTDTQYF. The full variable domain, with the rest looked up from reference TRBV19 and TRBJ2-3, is DGGITQSPKYLFRKEGQNVTLSCEQNLNHDAMYWYRQDPGQGLRLIYYSQIVNDFQKGDIAEGYSVSREKKESFPLTVTSAQKNPTAFYLCASSTDRDRVSTDTQYFGPGTRLTVL.

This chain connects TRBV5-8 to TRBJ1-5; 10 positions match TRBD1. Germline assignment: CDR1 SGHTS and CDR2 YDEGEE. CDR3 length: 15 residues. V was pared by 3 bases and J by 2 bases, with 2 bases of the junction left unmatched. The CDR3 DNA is TGTGCCAGCAGCTCCGGGACAGGGGGCAATCAGCCCCAGCATTTT. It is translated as CASSSGTGGNQPQHF. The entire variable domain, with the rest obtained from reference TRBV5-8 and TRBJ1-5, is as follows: EAGVTQSPTHLIKTRGQQATLRCSPISGHTSVYWYQQALGLGLQFLLWYDEGEERNRGNFPPRFSGRQFPNYSSELNVNALELEDSALYLCASSSGTGGNQPQHFGDGTRLSIL.

The CDR3 reads CATSDGANYGYTF. The CDR3 nucleotides read TGCGCCACCTCGGACGGGGCTAACTATGGCTACACCTTC. The rearrangement joins TRBV10-2 to TRBJ1-2, with D hard to call. Germline assignment: CDR1 WSHSY and CDR2 SAAADI. The CDR3 is made up of 13 amino acids. V dropped 10 bases and J dropped 0 bases, with 12 bases sitting between them.

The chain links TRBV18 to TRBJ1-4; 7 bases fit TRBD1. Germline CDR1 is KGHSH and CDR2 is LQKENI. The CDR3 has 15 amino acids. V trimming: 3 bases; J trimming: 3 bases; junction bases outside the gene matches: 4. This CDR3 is CASSPATGSNEKLFF. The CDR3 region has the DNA TGTGCCAGCTCACCGGCGACAGGGTCTAATGAAAAACTGTTTTTT.

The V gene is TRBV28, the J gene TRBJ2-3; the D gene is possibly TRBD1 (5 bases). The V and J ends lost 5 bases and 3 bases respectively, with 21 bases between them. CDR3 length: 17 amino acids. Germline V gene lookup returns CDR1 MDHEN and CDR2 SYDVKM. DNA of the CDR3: TGTGCCAGCAGTAAGCCCCTCAGGGTAGTGTTGACAGATACGCAGTATTTT. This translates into CASSKPLRVVLTDTQYF.

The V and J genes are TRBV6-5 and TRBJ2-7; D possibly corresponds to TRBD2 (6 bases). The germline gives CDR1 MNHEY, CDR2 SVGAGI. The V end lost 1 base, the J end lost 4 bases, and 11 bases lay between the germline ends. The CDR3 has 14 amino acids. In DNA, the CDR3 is TGTGCCAGCAGTTACTACCGGGGGTCGTACGAGCAGTACTTC. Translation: CASSYYRGSYEQYF.

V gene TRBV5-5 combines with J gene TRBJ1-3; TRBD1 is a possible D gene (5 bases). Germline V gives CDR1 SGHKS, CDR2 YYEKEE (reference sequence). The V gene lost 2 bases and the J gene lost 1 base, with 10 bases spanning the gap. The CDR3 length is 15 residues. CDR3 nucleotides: TGTGCCAGCAGCTTAGACAGTGTTTCTGGAAACACCATATATTTT. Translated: CASSLDSVSGNTIYF. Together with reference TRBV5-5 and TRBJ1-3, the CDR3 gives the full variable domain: DAGVTQSPTHLIKTRGQQVTLRCSPISGHKSVSWYQQVLGQGPQFIFQYYEKEERGRGNFPDRFSARQFPNYSSELNVNALLLGDSALYLCASSLDSVSGNTIYFGEGSWLTVV.

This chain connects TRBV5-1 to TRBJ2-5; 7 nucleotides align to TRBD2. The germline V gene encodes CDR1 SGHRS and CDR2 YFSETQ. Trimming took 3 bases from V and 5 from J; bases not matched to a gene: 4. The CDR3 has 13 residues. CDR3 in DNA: TGCGCCAGCAGCTACGTAGCGGGTGAGACCCAGTACTTC. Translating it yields CASSYVAGETQYF.

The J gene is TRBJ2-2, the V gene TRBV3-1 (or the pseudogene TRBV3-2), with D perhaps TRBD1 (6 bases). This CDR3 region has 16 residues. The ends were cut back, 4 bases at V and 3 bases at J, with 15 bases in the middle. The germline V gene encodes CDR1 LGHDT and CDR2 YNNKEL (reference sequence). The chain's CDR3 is CASSPKGVRDTGELFF. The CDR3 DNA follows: TGTGCCAGCAGCCCGAAGGGGGTCAGGGACACCGGGGAGCTGTTTTTT.

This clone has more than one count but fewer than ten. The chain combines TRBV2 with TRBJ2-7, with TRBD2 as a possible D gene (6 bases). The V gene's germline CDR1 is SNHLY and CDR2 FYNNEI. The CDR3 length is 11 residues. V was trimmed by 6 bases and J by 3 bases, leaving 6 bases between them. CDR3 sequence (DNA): TGTGCCAGCAGGGGACTCTACGAGCAGTACTTC. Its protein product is CASRGLYEQYF.

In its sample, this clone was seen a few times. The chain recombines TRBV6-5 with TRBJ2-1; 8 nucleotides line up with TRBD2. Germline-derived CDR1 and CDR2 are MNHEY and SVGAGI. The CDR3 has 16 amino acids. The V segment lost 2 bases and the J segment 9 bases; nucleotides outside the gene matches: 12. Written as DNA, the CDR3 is TGTGCCAGCAGTTACCCCTTGACGGGGGGGCCTGGTGAGCAGTTCTTC. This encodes CASSYPLTGGPGEQFF.

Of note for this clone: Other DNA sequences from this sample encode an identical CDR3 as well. The CDR3 is CASSYSSGGNEQYF. Written as DNA, the CDR3 is TGTGCCAGCAGTTACTCGTCAGGGGGCAACGAGCAGTACTTC. J is TRBJ2-7 and V is TRBV6-6; 8 bases fit TRBD1. V trimming: 0 bases; J trimming: 5 bases; junction bases outside the gene matches: 3. The CDR3 runs to 14 residues. Germline loops: CDR1 MNHNY, CDR2 SVGAGI (reference sequence).